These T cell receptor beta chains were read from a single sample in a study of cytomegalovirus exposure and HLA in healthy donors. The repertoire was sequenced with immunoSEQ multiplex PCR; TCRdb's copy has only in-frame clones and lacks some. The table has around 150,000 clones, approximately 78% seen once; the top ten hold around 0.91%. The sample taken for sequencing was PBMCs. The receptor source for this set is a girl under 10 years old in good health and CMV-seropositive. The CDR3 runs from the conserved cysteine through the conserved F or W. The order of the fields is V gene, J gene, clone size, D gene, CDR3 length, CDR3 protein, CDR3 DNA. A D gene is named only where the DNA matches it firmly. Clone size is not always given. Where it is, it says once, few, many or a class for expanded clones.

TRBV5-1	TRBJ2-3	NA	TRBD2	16	CASTGTSGTIRDTQYF	TGCGCCAGCACCGGGACTAGCGGGACTATAAGAGATACGCAGTATTTT
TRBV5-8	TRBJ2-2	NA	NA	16	CASSLEYRDYTGELFF	TGTGCCAGCAGCTTGGAGTACAGGGATTACACCGGGGAGCTGTTTTTT
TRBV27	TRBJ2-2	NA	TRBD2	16	CASRAGLAGYTGELFF	TGTGCCAGCAGGGCGGGACTAGCGGGTTACACCGGGGAGCTGTTTTTT
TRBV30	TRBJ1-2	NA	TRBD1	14	CAWSVRTGNFGYTF	TGTGCCTGGAGTGTGAGGACAGGGAATTTCGGCTACACCTTC
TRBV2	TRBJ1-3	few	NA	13	CASGQESRNTIYF	TGTGCCAGCGGGCAGGAAAGCAGAAACACCATATATTTT
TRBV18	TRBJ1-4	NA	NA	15	CASSMNGGFDEKLFF	TGTGCCAGCTCAATGAACGGGGGATTTGATGAAAAACTGTTTTTT
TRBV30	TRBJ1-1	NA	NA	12	CAWSEVHTEAFF	TGTGCCTGGAGCGAGGTCCACACTGAAGCTTTCTTT
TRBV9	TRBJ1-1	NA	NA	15	CASSVDGRVPTEAFF	TGTGCCAGCAGCGTAGATGGGAGGGTCCCCACTGAAGCTTTCTTT
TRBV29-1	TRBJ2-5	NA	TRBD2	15	CSVEPLAGEVETQYF	TGCAGCGTTGAACCCTTAGCGGGAGAGGTGGAGACCCAGTACTTC
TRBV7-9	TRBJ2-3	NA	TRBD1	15	CASSLELTGADTQYF	TGTGCCAGCAGCTTAGAGCTGACAGGGGCAGATACGCAGTATTTT
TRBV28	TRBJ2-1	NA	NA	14	CASSLAGLSNEQFF	TGTGCCAGCAGTTTGGCAGGGCTGTCTAATGAGCAGTTCTTC
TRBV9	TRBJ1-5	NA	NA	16	CASSVVGRGSNQPQHF	TGTGCCAGCAGCGTAGTCGGCAGGGGAAGCAATCAGCCCCAGCATTTT
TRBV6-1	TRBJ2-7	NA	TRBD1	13	CASKVTGVYEQYF	TGTGCCAGCAAAGTGACAGGGGTCTACGAGCAGTACTTC
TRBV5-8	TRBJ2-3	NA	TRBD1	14	CASGLAGGTDTQYF	TGTGCCAGCGGCCTGGCAGGGGGAACAGATACGCAGTATTTT
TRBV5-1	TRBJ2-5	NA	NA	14	CASSADRSQETQYF	TGCGCCAGCAGCGCTGACAGGAGCCAAGAGACCCAGTACTTC
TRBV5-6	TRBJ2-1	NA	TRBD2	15	CASSLAGAPYNEQFF	TGTGCCAGCAGCTTAGCGGGAGCGCCCTACAATGAGCAGTTCTTC
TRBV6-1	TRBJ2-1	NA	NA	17	CASSETSSGTWYNEQFF	TGTGCCAGCAGTGAAACTTCATCCGGGACATGGTACAATGAGCAGTTCTTC
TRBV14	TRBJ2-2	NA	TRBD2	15	CASSQLAGDTGELFF	TGTGCCAGCAGCCAACTAGCGGGAGACACCGGGGAGCTGTTTTTT
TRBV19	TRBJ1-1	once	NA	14	CASSQPGRATEAFF	TGTGCCAGTAGCCAACCTGGGCGGGCCACTGAAGCTTTCTTT
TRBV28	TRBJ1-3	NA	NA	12	CASTGSGNTIYF	TGTGCCAGCACAGGGTCTGGAAACACCATATATTTT
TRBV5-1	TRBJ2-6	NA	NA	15	CASSLGLRGANVLTF	TGCGCCAGCAGCTTGGGACTGCGCGGGGCCAACGTCCTGACTTTC
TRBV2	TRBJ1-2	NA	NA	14	CASSFQGFEAGYPF	TGTGCCAGCAGTTTTCAGGGCTTTGAGGCTGGCTACCCCTTC
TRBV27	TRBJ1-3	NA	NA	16	CASSPTTQPGGNTIYF	TGTGCCAGCAGTCCTACGACACAACCAGGGGGAAACACCATATATTTT
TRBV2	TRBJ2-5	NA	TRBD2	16	CASSGTSGSWGETQYF	TGTGCCAGCAGTGGGACTAGCGGGAGTTGGGGGGAGACCCAGTACTTC
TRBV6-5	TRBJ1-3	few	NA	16	CASSYSPQISGNTIYF	TGTGCCAGCAGTTACTCTCCCCAAATCTCTGGAAACACCATATATTTT
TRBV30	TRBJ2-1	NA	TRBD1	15	CAWSVAGGYSNEQFF	TGTGCCTGGAGTGTAGCAGGGGGCTACAGCAATGAGCAGTTCTTC
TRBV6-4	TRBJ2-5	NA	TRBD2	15	CASSESGSPGETQYF	TGTGCCAGCAGTGAAAGCGGGAGCCCGGGGGAGACCCAGTACTTC
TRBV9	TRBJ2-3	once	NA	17	CASSVDLGQGSTDTQYF	TGTGCCAGCAGCGTAGATCTCGGGCAGGGTAGCACAGATACGCAGTATTTT
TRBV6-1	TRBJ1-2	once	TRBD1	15	CASSEAATGNYGYTF	TGTGCCAGCAGTGAAGCGGCGACAGGGAACTATGGCTACACCTTC
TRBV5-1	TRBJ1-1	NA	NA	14	CASSGGVLDTEAFF	TGCGCCAGCAGCGGAGGGGTTCTGGACACTGAAGCTTTCTTT
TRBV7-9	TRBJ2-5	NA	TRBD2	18	CASSLGVEIRLAKETQYF	TGTGCCAGCAGCTTAGGGGTTGAGATAAGACTAGCGAAAGAGACCCAGTACTTC
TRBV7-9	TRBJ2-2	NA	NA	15	CASSRRAGSTGELFF	TGTGCCAGCAGCCGCCGAGCGGGCAGCACCGGGGAGCTGTTTTTT
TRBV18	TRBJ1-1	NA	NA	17	CASSPSSGRLMNTEAFF	TGTGCCAGCTCCCCATCAAGCGGCAGACTGATGAACACTGAAGCTTTCTTT
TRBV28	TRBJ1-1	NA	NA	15	CASTIGSGMNTEAFF	TGTGCCAGCACCATAGGGTCGGGGATGAACACTGAAGCTTTCTTT
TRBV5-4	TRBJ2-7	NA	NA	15	CASSPRASALRVQYF	TGTGCCAGCAGCCCCCGGGCTAGCGCCCTACGAGTGCAGTACTTC
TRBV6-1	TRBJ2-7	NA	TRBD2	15	CASSATSGYSYEQYF	TGTGCCAGCAGTGCGACTAGCGGGTACTCCTACGAGCAGTACTTC
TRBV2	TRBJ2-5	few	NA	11	CASSTTETQYF	TGTGCCAGCAGTACTACGGAGACCCAGTACTTC
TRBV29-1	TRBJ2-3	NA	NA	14	CSVEDPPSTDTQYF	TGCAGCGTTGAAGACCCCCCGTCTACAGATACGCAGTATTTT
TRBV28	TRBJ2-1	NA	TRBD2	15	CASSPSAGGPNEQFF	TGTGCCAGCAGTCCCTCAGCGGGAGGGCCCAATGAGCAGTTCTTC
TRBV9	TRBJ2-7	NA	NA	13	CASSRHTSYEQYF	TGTGCCAGCAGCCGCCATACATCCTACGAGCAGTACTTC
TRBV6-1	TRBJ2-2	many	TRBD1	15	CASSEGTGDAGELFF	TGTGCCAGCAGTGAAGGGACAGGGGACGCCGGGGAGCTGTTTTTT
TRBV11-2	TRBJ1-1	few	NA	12	CASSSRNTEAFF	TGTGCCAGCAGCTCCCGGAACACTGAAGCTTTCTTT
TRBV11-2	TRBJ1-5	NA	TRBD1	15	CASSPTGGAGQPQHF	TGTGCCAGCAGCCCCACAGGGGGCGCCGGTCAGCCCCAGCATTTT
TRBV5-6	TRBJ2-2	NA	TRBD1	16	CASSLGQGFDAGELFF	TGTGCCAGCAGCTTGGGACAGGGGTTCGACGCCGGGGAGCTGTTTTTT
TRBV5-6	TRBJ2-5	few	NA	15	CASSLGFDMGETQYF	TGTGCCAGCAGCTTGGGTTTCGACATGGGAGAGACCCAGTACTTC
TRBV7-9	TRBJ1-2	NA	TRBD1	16	CASSTYEGQSGYGYTF	TGTGCCAGCAGCACATACGAGGGACAGTCTGGCTATGGCTACACCTTC
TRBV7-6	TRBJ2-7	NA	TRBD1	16	CASSLDPGQGSYEQYF	TGTGCCAGCAGCTTAGATCCGGGACAGGGCTCCTACGAGCAGTACTTC
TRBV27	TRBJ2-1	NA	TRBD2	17	CASSKSSGRSSYNEQFF	TGTGCCAGCAGTAAGTCTAGCGGGAGGTCATCCTACAATGAGCAGTTCTTC